Here is one T cell receptor beta chain with its context. The data derive from a study of blood T cell repertoires in COVID-19. Looking at the study overall: There were acute and convalescent COVID-19 samples, and they came from the United States, Italy and Spain.

As processed by the authors: Amplifying reference gene primers gave estimates of nucleated cell counts. Clones were sequenced by immunoSEQ multiplex PCR, and TCRdb holds only the in-frame ones, with some missing. V and J calls and clone size are copied from that table; D and trimming were computed from the DNA. The sample has 450,000 or so clones; about nine tenths are singletons. The CDR3 extends over 13 amino acids. Germline V gene lookup returns CDR1 SEHNR and CDR2 FQNEAQ (reference sequence). V was shortened by 8 bases and J by 10 bases, with 19 bases between the two germline ends. Grouping used clinical history reported by participants in a survey and questionnaire. Two negative PCRs, clearance, or symptom resolution characterized the recovered Cohort 3 donors.

The receptor was derived from a man aged 18 to 35 who had recovered from COVID-19. Sequenced: PBMCs or T cells enriched from blood (not recorded which). The V call is TRBV7-9, the J call TRBJ2-3; the D gene is possibly TRBD1 (6 bases). Written as DNA, the CDR3 is TGTGCCAGCGGGGACCGGGACACTCCATCGCAGTATTTT. Protein product: CASGDRDTPSQYF.